The 9 T cell receptor beta chains presented below share a single source sample, sequenced in a study of cytomegalovirus exposure and HLA in healthy donors. A multiplex PCR was run with 60 Vbeta primers and 13 Jbeta primers. Here immunoSEQ multiplex PCR was the method, and the copy in TCRdb shows in-frame clones only, minus some. The profile shows a few hundred thousand clones, approximately 80% of them singletons. Sequencing used PBMCs. The receptors were gathered from a man aged 25 to 45 in good health and CMV-seronegative.

The V gene is TRBV6-1, the J gene TRBJ2-5; 8 positions agree with TRBD1. The CDR3 totals 15 residues. The V segment lost 7 bases and the J segment 4 bases; nucleotides outside the gene matches: 11. CDR1 and CDR2 (germline): MNHNS, SASEGT. The CDR3 spells CASKGDRRVVETQYF. The CDR3 DNA is TGTGCCAGCAAAGGGGACAGGCGAGTAGTAGAGACCCAGTACTTC.

The rearrangement uses TRBV9 and TRBJ1-2, with D possibly TRBD1 on 6 matching bases. Germline-derived CDR1 and CDR2 are SGDLS and YYNGEE. This CDR3 has 12 amino acids. V was shortened by 4 bases and J by 8 bases, with 12 bases between the two germline ends. The DNA of the CDR3 is TGTGCCAGCAGCACCTCAGGGGACGGCTACACCTTC. It is translated as CASSTSGDGYTF.

This clone showed up just once. J is TRBJ2-7 and V is TRBV7-8, with 14 bases that match TRBD2. This CDR3 is 18 amino acids long. In germline, CDR1 is SGHVS, CDR2 FQNEAQ. V dropped 5 bases and J dropped 6; count of bases not matched to a gene: 15. The CDR3 nucleotides read TGTGCCAGCAGCCTCCGACTAGCGGGGGGGCCCACCGATACCGAGCAGTACTTC. This sequence encodes CASSLRLAGGPTDTEQYF.

This clone is a singleton in its sample. The rearrangement joins TRBV9 to TRBJ1-4; TRBD1 matches at 11 bases. The length of the CDR3 is 14 residues. J lost 7 bases, V lost 2 bases, and 1 base had no gene match. CDR1 and CDR2 from the germline V gene are SGDLS and YYNGEE. CDR3 sequence: CASSVGQGGEKLFF. CDR3 bases: TGTGCCAGCAGCGTGGGACAGGGGGGTGAAAAACTGTTTTTT.

CDR3: CASILQGNYGYTF. CDR3 DNA sequence: TGTGCCAGCATCCTACAGGGGAACTATGGCTACACCTTC. The chain links TRBV7-9 to TRBJ1-2; 7 nucleotides match TRBD1. The CDR3 loop spans 13 amino acids. With 7 bases clipped from V and 2 bases from J, the junction kept 4 bases outside the gene matches. Germline V gene lookup returns CDR1 SEHNR and CDR2 FQNEAQ (reference sequence).

This clone appeared a single time. The chain employs TRBV6-5 and TRBJ2-7, with 9 bases lining up with TRBD2. With 6 bases clipped from V and 6 bases from J, the junction kept 9 bases outside the gene matches. The CDR3 is 14 residues long. Germline assignment: CDR1 MNHEY and CDR2 SVGAGI. This CDR3 is CASRVSASGAEQYF. CDR3 coding DNA: TGTGCCAGCAGGGTTTCTGCTAGCGGGGCCGAGCAGTACTTC.

This sequence joins TRBV7-2 and TRBJ2-2; 7 nucleotides match TRBD1. The CDR3 totals 15 residues. The germline V gene encodes CDR1 SGHTA and CDR2 FQGNSA. The trim removed 5 bases at V and 1 base at J, leaving 4 bases unmatched. DNA of the CDR3: TGTGCCAGCAGCCGAGGGGGCCTGAACACCGGGGAGCTGTTTTTT. This gives the protein CASSRGGLNTGELFF.

On this clone itself: Within the sample, other DNA sequences also encode this same CDR3. The chain recombines TRBV27 with TRBJ2-3; 10 positions match TRBD1. The V and J ends lost 4 bases and 1 base, in that order; junction bases with no gene match: 2. This CDR3 is built from 15 residues. Germline V gives CDR1 MNHEY, CDR2 SMNVEV (reference sequence). The CDR3 here is CASSSGTGGTDTQYF. CDR3 DNA: TGTGCCAGCAGTTCGGGGACAGGGGGCACAGATACGCAGTATTTT.

This sequence joins TRBV9 and TRBJ1-2, with D possibly TRBD1 on 5 matching bases. Germline V CDR1 and CDR2: SGDLS, YYNGEE. The ends were cut back, 0 bases at V and 4 bases at J, with 13 bases in the middle. The CDR3 is made up of 15 amino acids. CDR3 protein: CASSVESTAVYGYTF. The DNA for the CDR3 is TGTGCCAGCAGCGTAGAATCGACAGCAGTCTATGGCTACACCTTC.